A selection of T cell receptor beta chains follows, all from one sample in a study of T cell responses to AZD1222 COVID-19 vaccine. This table comes from immunoSEQ multiplex PCR, and its TCRdb copy is limited to in-frame clones, with some not included. The data show over 100,000 clones, more than 75% seen once. The material sequenced was peripheral blood, taken on day 0 of AZD1222 vaccination. These receptors originate from an adult in good health. Each CDR3 is given with its conserved first and last residue. D genes are given only for firm matches. A row's size may be missing; if present it is once, few, many or a size class.

cdr3_length,d_call,clone_size,j_call,v_call,cdr3_nt,cdr3_aa
15,-,-,TRBJ1-3,TRBV7-2,TGTGCCAGCGCCCTTTCTAGACAGTCTGGAAACACCATATATTTT,CASALSRQSGNTIYF
12,-,-,TRBJ1-1,TRBV11-2,TGTGCCAGCAGCCCGTTGGACACTGAAGCTTTCTTT,CASSPLDTEAFF
15,-,few,TRBJ1-5,TRBV28,TGTGCCAGCAGTTTCTCCGGCGGAAGCAATCAGCCCCAGCATTTT,CASSFSGGSNQPQHF
17,TRBD2,-,TRBJ2-2,TRBV6-4,TGTGCCAGCAGCCCACTAGCGGGGGTTACGAACACCGGGGAGCTGTTTTTT,CASSPLAGVTNTGELFF
13,-,-,TRBJ2-6,TRBV25-1,TGTGCCAGCAGTGATGTAGGGGTCCGGGTCCTGACTTTC,CASSDVGVRVLTF
13,-,-,TRBJ2-5,TRBV5-1,TGCGCCAGCAGCTTGGATTTGTCCAAGACCCAGTACTTC,CASSLDLSKTQYF
14,-,-,TRBJ1-1,TRBV7-2,TGTGCCAGCAGCCAGGGCCCCTTGAACACTGAAGCTTTCTTT,CASSQGPLNTEAFF
13,-,-,TRBJ2-3,TRBV10-2,TGCGCCAGCTTGGTGGATAACACAGATACGCAGTATTTT,CASLVDNTDTQYF
15,-,-,TRBJ2-5,TRBV7-2,TGTGCCAGCAGCTTAGCAGCAGCCACCCAAGAGACCCAGTACTTC,CASSLAAATQETQYF
14,TRBD2,-,TRBJ2-3,TRBV2,TGTGCCAGCAGTGAGGGGAGGGGCACAGATACGCAGTATTTT,CASSEGRGTDTQYF
16,TRBD1,-,TRBJ1-3,TRBV6-2/TRBV6-3,TGTGCCAGCAGTTACACGGGACAGCGCTCTGGAAACACCATATATTTT,CASSYTGQRSGNTIYF
14,-,-,TRBJ1-1,TRBV5-1,TGCGCCAGCAGCTTGGGGGGAAAGAACACTGAAGCTTTCTTT,CASSLGGKNTEAFF
14,TRBD2,many,TRBJ2-1,TRBV7-3,TGTGCCAGCAGCTGGACTAGCGGGTCCCCTGAGCAGTTCTTC,CASSWTSGSPEQFF
17,TRBD2,medium-sized,TRBJ2-1,TRBV6-6,TGTGCCAGCAGTCGATTCGGACTAGCGGGGACTTACAATGAGCAGTTCTTC,CASSRFGLAGTYNEQFF
11,-,-,TRBJ1-1,TRBV28,TGTGCCAGCAGTTTACCCACTGAAGCTTTCTTT,CASSLPTEAFF
13,TRBD1,-,TRBJ2-1,TRBV25-1,TGTGCCAGCAAGCTGACAGGGTACAATGAGCAGTTCTTC,CASKLTGYNEQFF
15,-,-,TRBJ1-4,TRBV7-9,TGTGCCAGCAGCTTAGGCGCCGGGGCTAATGAAAAACTGTTTTTT,CASSLGAGANEKLFF
15,-,-,TRBJ2-1,TRBV9,TGTGCCAGCAGCGCGGGCGCCCGGACTGTCAATGAGCAGTTCTTC,CASSAGARTVNEQFF
16,-,-,TRBJ2-5,TRBV9,TGTGCCAGCAGCCTTAGCGGAACTACGCCGCAAGAGACCCAGTACTTC,CASSLSGTTPQETQYF
13,TRBD1,once,TRBJ1-5,TRBV2,TGTGCCAGCAATGACAGGGGGCCTCAGCCCCAGCATTTT,CASNDRGPQPQHF
14,TRBD2,-,TRBJ2-1,TRBV28,TGTGCCAGCAGTCCCGGGGGGACTCCTAATGAGCAGTTCTTC,CASSPGGTPNEQFF
16,TRBD1,-,TRBJ1-6,TRBV28,TGTGCCAGCAGACAACTACCGGCAGGGGGCGGTTCACCCCTCCACTTT,CASRQLPAGGGSPLHF
13,-,-,TRBJ1-2,TRBV10-3,TGTGCCATAGCGGTCCAACCTAACTATGGCTACACCTTC,CAIAVQPNYGYTF
15,TRBD2,-,TRBJ2-2,TRBV25-1,TGTGCCAGCAGTGACCCGGGAGGGAATACCGGGGAGCTGTTTTTT,CASSDPGGNTGELFF
17,TRBD1,-,TRBJ2-2,TRBV5-1,TGCGCCAGCAGCTTTGACAGGGGGCGCCTAAGCACCGGGGAGCTGTTTTTT,CASSFDRGRLSTGELFF
14,-,-,TRBJ2-1,TRBV7-2,TGTGCCAGCAGCCCGGGGGGCGGGATGCATGAGCAGTTCTTC,CASSPGGGMHEQFF